The 15 T cell receptor beta chains below were found in one sample sequenced in a study of blood T cell repertoires in COVID-19. Only in-frame clones appear in the TCRdb table, and some are missing; sequencing was by immunoSEQ multiplex PCR. The sample includes roughly 260,000 clones, 85% to 90% of them seen just once. Input material: peripheral blood. Receptors were obtained from a woman aged 25 to 39 with COVID-19, enrolled during active disease.

The CDR3 here is CASSPQPEPRTDTQYF. CDR3 DNA: TGTGCCAGCAGCCCGCAGCCGGAGCCCCGCACAGATACGCAGTATTTT. The chain has TRBV7-2 and TRBJ2-3; no reliable D call. From germline, CDR1 is SGHTA and CDR2 FQGNSA. The CDR3 spans 16 residues. Trimming removed 5 bases from V and 1 base from J, with 16 bases in between.

The genes are TRBV6-2 or TRBV6-3 and TRBJ2-7, with D perhaps TRBD1 (5 bases). V gave up 1 base and J gave up 5 bases, with 12 bases separating them. Germline V gene sequence: CDR1 MNHEY, CDR2 SVGEGT. The CDR3 length is 14 residues. CDR3 amino acids: CASSYFRVSHEQYF. Here the CDR3 DNA reads TGTGCCAGCAGTTACTTCAGGGTATCCCACGAGCAGTACTTC.

The genes are TRBV11-2 and TRBJ2-1, with 10 positions matching TRBD2. In germline, CDR1 is SGHAT, CDR2 FQNNGV. The CDR3 consists of 17 residues. J was trimmed by 3 bases and V by 5 bases; bases with no gene match: 10. The CDR3 DNA is TGTGCCAGCAGCCGATTCCTAGCGGGAGTTTACTACAATGAGCAGTTCTTC. It is translated as CASSRFLAGVYYNEQFF. Variable domain in full (rest from reference TRBV11-2 and TRBJ2-1): EAGVAQSPRYKIIEKRQSVAFWCNPISGHATLYWYQQILGQGPKLLIQFQNNGVVDDSQLPKDRFSAERLKGVDSTLKIQPAKLEDSAVYLCASSRFLAGVYYNEQFFGPGTRLTVL.

CDR3 region: CASSSPGRAGANVLTF. DNA for the CDR3: TGTGCCAGCAGTTCCCCTGGGAGGGCTGGGGCCAACGTCCTGACTTTC. The J gene is TRBJ2-6, the V gene TRBV5-4; 7 nucleotides line up with TRBD2. The germline CDR1 and CDR2 sequences are SGHNT and YYREEE (reference sequence). The CDR3 runs 16 residues. Trimming cost V 5 bases and J 2 bases; bases outside gene matches: 7.

The chain joins TRBV4-3 to TRBJ1-6; a possible D gene is TRBD1 (5 bases). CDR1 LGHNA and CDR2 YSLEER come from the germline V gene. The V and J ends lost 2 bases and 6 bases respectively, with 8 bases between them. CDR3 length equals 14 residues. This CDR3 reads CASSQQGINSPLHF. CDR3 bases: TGCGCCAGCAGCCAACAGGGAATTAATTCACCCCTCCACTTT.

This sequence joins TRBV5-6 and TRBJ1-2; no firm D call. Germline V gene sequence: CDR1 SGHDT, CDR2 YYEEEE. The CDR3 is made up of 15 amino acids. V was clipped by 0 bases and J by 4 bases, with 13 bases between them. The chain's CDR3 is CASSLEVGRAYGYTF. CDR3 in DNA: TGTGCCAGCAGCTTGGAGGTCGGGAGGGCCTATGGCTACACCTTC. The full variable domain, completed using reference TRBV5-6 and TRBJ1-2, is DAGVTQSPTHLIKTRGQQVTLRCSPKSGHDTVSWYQQALGQGPQFIFQYYEEEERQRGNFPDRFSGHQFPNYSSELNVNALLLGDSALYLCASSLEVGRAYGYTFGSGTRLTVV.

The rearrangement links TRBV7-8 to TRBJ1-2; 10 bases align to TRBD1. The CDR3 has 15 residues. V dropped 5 bases and J dropped 2; count of bases not matched to a gene: 5. CDR1 and CDR2 from the germline V gene are SGHVS and FQNEAQ. Written as DNA, the CDR3 is TGTGCCAGCAGCCCGGGACAGGGGTCCAACTATGGCTACACCTTC. The encoded protein is CASSPGQGSNYGYTF.

Only one count was recorded for this clone. V and J are TRBV7-2 and TRBJ2-7, with 7 positions matching TRBD2. The CDR3 is 16 residues long. V was clipped by 1 base and J by 4 bases; unmatched bases: 10. CDR1 SGHTA and CDR2 FQGNSA come from the germline V gene. CDR3: CASSLGGSGGKYEQYF. The CDR3 coding sequence is TGTGCCAGCAGCTTAGGTGGGTCGGGAGGCAAATACGAGCAGTACTTC.

The chain couples TRBV28 to TRBJ2-1; 7 bases map to TRBD2. The CDR3 runs 15 residues. V dropped 2 bases and J dropped 0; count of bases not matched to a gene: 1. The germline V gene has CDR1 MDHEN and CDR2 SYDVKM. CDR3 amino acids: CASSLREGSYNEQFF. The CDR3 DNA reads TGTGCCAGCAGTTTAAGGGAGGGCTCCTACAATGAGCAGTTCTTC.

This clone showed up just a few times. The V call is TRBV15, the J call TRBJ1-2, with 8 bases that match TRBD1. The junction had 5 bases not matched to a gene; V was cut back by 2 bases and J by 0 bases. Germline V gene data show CDR1 as LNHNV and CDR2 as YYDKDF (reference sequence). The CDR3 length is 16 residues. The CDR3 DNA sequence: TGTGCCACCAGCAGATCCGGACAGGGAGCTAACTATGGCTACACCTTC. Its protein product is CATSRSGQGANYGYTF.

The chain joins TRBV4-1 to TRBJ2-1; 7 nucleotides line up with TRBD2. V shed 0 bases and J 6 bases; nucleotides not matched to a gene: 11. Germline V gene sequence: CDR1 MGHRA, CDR2 YSYEKL. CDR3 length: 17 residues. As DNA, the CDR3 is TGCGCCAGCAGCCAAGATCGGGACCTAGCGGTCCCCAATGAGCAGTTCTTC. This sequence encodes CASSQDRDLAVPNEQFF.

The chain joins TRBV9 to TRBJ1-5, with TRBD1 matching over 9 bases. Unmatched junction bases numbered 5, after V lost 4 bases and J lost 3 bases. The CDR3 is made up of 15 amino acids. Germline CDR1 is SGDLS and CDR2 is YYNGEE. CDR3 nucleotides: TGTGCCAGCAGCTCCGGACAGGGGTACAATCAGCCCCAGCATTTT. Translated, it gives CASSSGQGYNQPQHF.

The V and J genes are TRBV15 and TRBJ1-3; D is unclear. Germline lookup yields CDR1 LNHNV and CDR2 YYDKDF (reference sequence). This CDR3 spans 13 amino acids. Trimming cost V 5 bases and J 1 base, with 6 bases left between them. This CDR3 reads CATSSSSGNTIYF. CDR3 nucleotide sequence: TGTGCCACCAGCTCCAGTTCTGGAAACACCATATATTTT.

J is TRBJ1-1 and V is TRBV19, with a weak D call TRBD1 (6 bases). Trimming removed 5 bases from V and 3 bases from J, with 16 bases in between. Germline V gene sequence: CDR1 LNHDA, CDR2 SQIVND (reference sequence). CDR3 length: 15 residues. The CDR3 here is CASSPLGAQYTEAFF. CDR3 bases: TGTGCCAGTAGTCCTCTGGGGGCGCAGTACACTGAAGCTTTCTTT.

The rearrangement links TRBV6-6 to TRBJ1-2; a weak D match, TRBD1 (6 bases). The V end lost 4 bases, the J end lost 4 bases, and 13 bases lay between the germline ends. CDR1 and CDR2 (germline): MNHNY, SVGAGI (reference sequence). This CDR3 spans 14 amino acids. This chain's CDR3 is CASSSQGPLYGYTF. The CDR3 bases are TGTGCCAGCAGTTCACAGGGCCCGCTCTATGGCTACACCTTC.